This is a list of T cell receptor beta chains from one sample in a study of control samples from healthy donors and cancer patients. The method was immunoSEQ multiplex PCR; TCRdb's version includes in-frame clones alone and lacks a portion of them. The repertoire consists of hundreds of thousands of clones, with over 75% occurring once and the leading ten covering about an eighth. The sample consisted of PBMCs. The receptors stem from an older woman with lung cancer. CDR3s include the opening cysteine and the closing phenylalanine or tryptophan. Fields, in order: V gene, J gene, D gene, clone size, CDR3 protein, CDR3 DNA. A D gene is named only where the DNA matches it firmly. The listing skips clone size in some rows; elsewhere it reads once, few, many or a size class.

TRBV5-1	TRBJ2-7	TRBD2	NA	CASSLGTSGDSYEQYF	TGCGCCAGCAGCCTTGGGACTAGCGGGGACTCCTACGAGCAGTACTTC
TRBV2	TRBJ1-5	TRBD1	few	CASSLGQGRGQPQHF	TGTGCCAGCAGCCTGGGACAGGGGAGGGGTCAGCCCCAGCATTTT
TRBV6-1	TRBJ2-5	NA	NA	CASTAAAGGRETQYF	TGTGCCAGCACAGCGGCCGCCGGCGGTCGAGAGACCCAGTACTTC
TRBV19	TRBJ2-6	NA	NA	CASSKSSGANVLTF	TGTGCCAGTAGCAAAAGCTCTGGGGCCAACGTCCTGACTTTC
TRBV7-9	TRBJ1-1	NA	NA	CASSLKSDTEAFF	TGTGCCAGCAGCTTAAAGTCCGACACTGAAGCTTTCTTT
TRBV3-1/TRBV3-2	TRBJ1-2	NA	NA	CASSQPGRGFDYGYTF	TGTGCCAGCAGCCAACCCGGGCGAGGCTTCGACTATGGCTACACCTTC
TRBV4-2	TRBJ2-1	TRBD2	NA	CASSQETSGREQFF	TGTGCCAGCAGCCAAGAGACTAGCGGGAGGGAGCAGTTCTTC
TRBV28	TRBJ1-4	NA	NA	CASTVGTSNNEKLFF	TGTGCCAGCACCGTGGGGACTTCTAATAATGAAAAACTGTTTTTT
TRBV27	TRBJ1-2	NA	NA	CASRTQQGNYGYTF	TGTGCCAGCAGAACTCAACAGGGTAACTATGGCTACACCTTC
TRBV27	TRBJ2-2	TRBD1	NA	CASRKPKTGATGELFF	TGTGCCAGCAGAAAACCCAAGACAGGGGCTACCGGGGAGCTGTTTTTT
TRBV7-3	TRBJ2-7	TRBD1	NA	CASSLGGRQGNEQYF	TGTGCCAGCAGCTTAGGGGGACGACAGGGGAACGAGCAGTACTTC
TRBV15	TRBJ1-4	NA	NA	CATSNWGEKLFF	TGTGCCACCAGCAATTGGGGGGAAAAACTGTTTTTT
TRBV12-3/TRBV12-4	TRBJ2-5	TRBD1	NA	CASSSGQDTPQYF	TGTGCCAGCAGTTCCGGACAGGATACTCCCCAGTACTTC
TRBV10-2	TRBJ2-7	NA	NA	CASSVGTSYEQYF	TGCGCCAGCAGTGTTGGCACGTCCTACGAGCAGTACTTC
TRBV27	TRBJ2-7	NA	NA	CASSLYRGSYEQYF	TGTGCCAGCAGTTTATACCGGGGGAGCTACGAGCAGTACTTC
TRBV3-1/TRBV3-2	TRBJ2-5	TRBD1	NA	CASSQGGGQGLQETQYF	TGTGCCAGCAGCCAAGGGGGAGGACAGGGCCTCCAAGAGACCCAGTACTTC
TRBV7-3	TRBJ2-1	NA	few	CASSLLGEPEVEQFF	TGTGCCAGCAGCTTATTGGGGGAACCAGAGGTTGAGCAGTTCTTC
TRBV5-1	TRBJ1-2	NA	NA	CASSPTAGGGGYTF	TGCGCCAGCAGCCCTACGGCCGGAGGTGGGGGCTACACCTTC
TRBV7-3	TRBJ2-1	NA	NA	CASSVEGVSGSSSYNEQFF	TGTGCCAGCAGCGTTGAGGGGGTGAGCGGATCAAGCTCCTACAATGAGCAGTTCTTC
TRBV2	TRBJ1-6	NA	NA	CASSVRGSNSPLHF	TGTGCCAGCAGTGTCAGGGGTTCCAATTCACCCCTCCACTTT
TRBV5-1	TRBJ1-5	NA	NA	CASSLDPDQPQHF	TGCGCCAGCAGCTTGGATCCAGATCAGCCCCAGCATTTT
TRBV5-1	TRBJ2-1	NA	NA	CASSLVGSYNEQFF	TGCGCCAGCAGCTTGGTAGGCTCCTACAATGAGCAGTTCTTC
TRBV29-1	TRBJ2-1	NA	NA	CSVEGGRRREQFF	TGCAGCGTTGAAGGGGGTCGACGGCGTGAGCAGTTCTTC
TRBV6-6	TRBJ1-2	NA	NA	CASSYSLYGYTF	TGTGCCAGCAGTTACTCCCTTTATGGCTACACCTTC
TRBV30	TRBJ1-4	NA	NA	CAWTQLLGGGLFF	TGTGCCTGGACACAGCTTCTGGGCGGGGGACTGTTTTTT
TRBV7-8	TRBJ1-1	TRBD1	NA	CASSPAGQGSGAFF	TGTGCCAGCAGCCCTGCGGGACAGGGGTCGGGAGCTTTCTTT
TRBV10-3	TRBJ2-7	NA	NA	CAISDYTGRSEQYF	TGTGCCATCAGTGATTATACAGGGCGAAGCGAGCAGTACTTC
TRBV6-2/TRBV6-3	TRBJ1-1	TRBD1	NA	CASSWDRGWTEAFF	TGTGCCAGCAGTTGGGACAGGGGGTGGACTGAAGCTTTCTTT
TRBV7-2	TRBJ2-7	TRBD2	NA	CASSPRTSGTYEQYF	TGTGCCAGCAGCCCCCGGACTAGCGGGACCTACGAGCAGTACTTC
TRBV11-2	TRBJ2-7	NA	once	CASSLGVNEQYF	TGTGCCAGCAGCTTAGGGGTCAATGAGCAGTACTTC
TRBV7-9	TRBJ1-4	NA	NA	CASSLWQDNEKLFF	TGTGCCAGCAGCTTATGGCAGGATAATGAAAAACTGTTTTTT
TRBV4-1	TRBJ1-2	TRBD1	NA	CASSQGTDVGYTF	TGCGCCAGCAGCCAGGGGACAGACGTTGGCTACACCTTC
TRBV9	TRBJ2-3	TRBD2	NA	CASSVAPAGITDTQYF	TGTGCCAGCAGCGTAGCTCCAGCGGGAATCACAGATACGCAGTATTTT
TRBV5-1	TRBJ2-2	TRBD2	NA	CASSAYWRGATGELFF	TGCGCCAGCAGCGCCTACTGGCGGGGGGCCACCGGGGAGCTGTTTTTT
TRBV18	TRBJ1-5	NA	NA	CASSPGGDQPQHF	TGTGCCAGCTCACCGGGGGGAGATCAGCCCCAGCATTTT
TRBV28	TRBJ2-7	TRBD2	NA	CASSLGGGTYEQYF	TGTGCCAGCAGTTTAGGCGGGGGGACCTACGAGCAGTACTTC
TRBV3-1/TRBV3-2	TRBJ2-7	NA	once	CASSQAPLDSSYEQYF	TGTGCCAGCAGCCAAGCCCCACTGGACAGCTCCTACGAGCAGTACTTC
TRBV5-4	TRBJ1-1	NA	few	CASSPEPKNEAFF	TGTGCCAGCAGCCCAGAACCCAAGAATGAAGCTTTCTTT
TRBV7-8	TRBJ2-5	NA	NA	CASSLGGAAQYF	TGTGCCAGCAGCTTAGGGGGGGCGGCCCAGTACTTC
TRBV3-1/TRBV3-2	TRBJ1-4	TRBD1	NA	CASSQDPGQGNEKLFF	TGTGCCAGCAGCCAAGATCCGGGACAGGGGAATGAAAAACTGTTTTTT
TRBV7-9	TRBJ2-5	NA	few	CASSPGGHQETQYF	TGTGCCAGCAGCCCCGGGGGGCACCAAGAGACCCAGTACTTC
TRBV5-4	TRBJ1-3	NA	NA	CASSLGRSSGNTIYF	TGTGCCAGCAGCTTGGGCAGAAGCTCTGGAAACACCATATATTTT
TRBV27	TRBJ2-7	TRBD1	NA	CASSLGTGGSSYEQYF	TGTGCCAGCAGTTTAGGGACAGGGGGAAGCTCCTACGAGCAGTACTTC
TRBV24-1	TRBJ2-5	TRBD2	NA	CATSENSGLAGTETQYF	TGTGCCACCAGTGAAAACTCTGGGCTAGCGGGAACGGAGACCCAGTACTTC
TRBV6-5	TRBJ2-7	NA	NA	CASSLLKAWEQYF	TGTGCCAGCAGCCTTCTTAAGGCCTGGGAGCAGTACTTC
TRBV6-5	TRBJ2-3	NA	NA	CATAPRLSTDTQYF	TGTGCCACCGCCCCTCGTTTGAGCACAGATACGCAGTATTTT
TRBV5-1	TRBJ1-4	TRBD1	NA	CASSSGGTNEKLFF	TGCGCCAGCAGCTCAGGGGGGACTAATGAAAAACTGTTTTTT
TRBV12-3/TRBV12-4	TRBJ1-4	TRBD1	NA	CASSFGTGEKLFF	TGTGCCAGCAGTTTTGGGACAGGGGAAAAACTGTTTTTT
TRBV5-6	TRBJ2-1	NA	NA	CASSLASRVRYNEQFF	TGTGCCAGCAGCTTGGCCAGCCGGGTCCGCTACAATGAGCAGTTCTTC
TRBV5-1	TRBJ1-1	NA	NA	CASSLVPERNTEAFF	TGCGCCAGCAGCTTGGTCCCCGAGAGGAACACTGAAGCTTTCTTT
TRBV7-9	TRBJ2-3	TRBD1	NA	CASKPGQWGDTQYF	TGTGCCAGCAAGCCGGGACAGTGGGGAGATACGCAGTATTTT
TRBV6-6	TRBJ1-2	TRBD1	NA	CASREPGQAPNYGYTF	TGTGCCAGCAGAGAACCGGGACAGGCCCCTAACTATGGCTACACCTTC